This T cell receptor (beta chain) comes out of a study of cytomegalovirus exposure and HLA in healthy donors. Overall study: Within the Caucasian-associated ancestry cluster were around 80% of the 398 genotyped donors. Study-level points and caveats: Prior analysis indicated that the majority of TCR beta V segments exhibited productivity approximately 90% or approximately 30% of the time.

A word on this clone: Its antigen is still unknown.

CDR1 and CDR2 (germline): SNHLY, FYNNEI. The junction had 4 bases not matched to a gene; V was cut back by 5 bases and J by 1 base. The CDR3 contains 14 residues. 13 Jbeta primers and 60 Vbeta primers were used for the PCR. Clones were read by immunoSEQ multiplex PCR, and TCRdb kept only the in-frame ones, dropping some. The sample comprises more than 140,000 clones, roughly four fifths of which are singletons, and around 1.9% rests with the top ten. The specimen was PBMCs. The chain combines TRBV2 with TRBJ2-5; the match to TRBD1 covers 7 bases. The receptor comes from a woman aged 40-49 years in good health and CMV-seronegative. CDR3 protein: CASSQQGPQETQYF. The CDR3 DNA is TGTGCCAGCAGTCAACAGGGGCCCCAAGAGACCCAGTACTTC.